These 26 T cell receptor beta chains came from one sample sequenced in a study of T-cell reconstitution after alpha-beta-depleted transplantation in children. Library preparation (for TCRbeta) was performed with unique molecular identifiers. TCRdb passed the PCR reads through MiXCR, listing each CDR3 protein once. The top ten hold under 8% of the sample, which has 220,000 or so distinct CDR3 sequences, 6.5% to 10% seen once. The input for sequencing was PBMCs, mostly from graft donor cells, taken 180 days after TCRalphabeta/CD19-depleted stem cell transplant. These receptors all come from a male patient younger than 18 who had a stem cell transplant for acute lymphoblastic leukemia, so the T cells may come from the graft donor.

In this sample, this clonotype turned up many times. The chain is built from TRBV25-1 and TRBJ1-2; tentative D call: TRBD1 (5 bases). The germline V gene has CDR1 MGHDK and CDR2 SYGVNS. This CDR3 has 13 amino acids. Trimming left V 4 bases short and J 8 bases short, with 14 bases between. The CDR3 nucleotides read TGTGCCAGCAGTGCAATAAGGGGTGAGGGCTACACCTTC. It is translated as CASSAIRGEGYTF.

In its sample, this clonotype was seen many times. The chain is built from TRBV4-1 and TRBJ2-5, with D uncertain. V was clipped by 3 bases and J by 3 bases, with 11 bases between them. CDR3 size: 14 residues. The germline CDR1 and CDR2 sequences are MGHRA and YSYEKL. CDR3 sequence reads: CASSHRTTKETQYF. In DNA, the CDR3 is TGCGCCAGCAGCCACCGCACAACCAAAGAGACCCAGTACTTC.

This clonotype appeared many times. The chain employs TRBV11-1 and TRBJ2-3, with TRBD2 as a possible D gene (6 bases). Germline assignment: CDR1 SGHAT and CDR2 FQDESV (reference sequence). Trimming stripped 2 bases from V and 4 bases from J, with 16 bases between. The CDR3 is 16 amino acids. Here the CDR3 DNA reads TGTGCCAGCAGCTTAACGGGAGTCCCCGAAGCAGATACGCAGTATTTT. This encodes CASSLTGVPEADTQYF.

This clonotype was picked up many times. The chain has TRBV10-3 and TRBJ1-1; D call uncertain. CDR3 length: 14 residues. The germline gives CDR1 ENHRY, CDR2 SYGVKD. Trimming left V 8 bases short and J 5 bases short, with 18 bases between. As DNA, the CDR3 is TGTGCCATCGGGCTGCCGGGTACCAATACTGAAGCTTTCTTT. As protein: CAIGLPGTNTEAFF.

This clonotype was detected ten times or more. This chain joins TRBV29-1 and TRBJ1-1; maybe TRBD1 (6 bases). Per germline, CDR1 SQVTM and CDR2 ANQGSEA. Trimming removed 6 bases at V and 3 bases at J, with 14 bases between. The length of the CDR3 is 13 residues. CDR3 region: CSVGGGAYTEAFF. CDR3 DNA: TGCAGCGTAGGTGGGGGGGCTTACACTGAAGCTTTCTTT. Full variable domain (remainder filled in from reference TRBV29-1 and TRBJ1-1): SAVISQKPSRDICQRGTSLTIQCQVDSQVTMMFWYRQQPGQSLTLIATANQGSEATYESGFVIDKFPISRPNLTFSTLTVSNMSPEDSSIYLCSVGGGAYTEAFFGQGTRLTVV.

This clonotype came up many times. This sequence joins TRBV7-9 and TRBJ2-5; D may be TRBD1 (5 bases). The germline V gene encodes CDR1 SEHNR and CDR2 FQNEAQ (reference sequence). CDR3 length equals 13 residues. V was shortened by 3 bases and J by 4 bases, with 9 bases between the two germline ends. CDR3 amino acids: CASSFARVETQYF. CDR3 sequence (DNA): TGTGCCAGCAGCTTCGCCAGGGTAGAGACCCAGTACTTC.

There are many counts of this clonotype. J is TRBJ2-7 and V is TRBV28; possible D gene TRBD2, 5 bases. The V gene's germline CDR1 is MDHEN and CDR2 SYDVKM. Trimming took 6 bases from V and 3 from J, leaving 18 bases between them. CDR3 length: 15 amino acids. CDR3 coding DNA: TGTGCCAGCAGCCCCACGACTAACAGCTACTACGAGCAGTACTTC. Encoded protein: CASSPTTNSYYEQYF.

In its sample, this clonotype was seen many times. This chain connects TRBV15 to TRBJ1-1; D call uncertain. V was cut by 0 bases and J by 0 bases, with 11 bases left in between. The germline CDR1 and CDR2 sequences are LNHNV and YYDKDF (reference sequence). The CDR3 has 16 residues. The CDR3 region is CATSRDSFVMNTEAFF. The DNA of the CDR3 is TGTGCCACCAGCAGAGATAGTTTCGTCATGAACACTGAAGCTTTCTTT. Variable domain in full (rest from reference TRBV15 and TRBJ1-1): DAMVIQNPRYQVTQFGKPVTLSCSQTLNHNVMYWYQQKSSQAPKLLFHYYDKDFNNEADTPDNFQSRRPNTSFCFLDIRSPGLGDTAMYLCATSRDSFVMNTEAFFGQGTRLTVV.

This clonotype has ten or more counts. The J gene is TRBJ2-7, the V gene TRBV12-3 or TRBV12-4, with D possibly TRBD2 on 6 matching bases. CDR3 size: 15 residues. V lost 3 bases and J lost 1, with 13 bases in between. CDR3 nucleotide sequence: TGTGCCAGCAGTTTGGGGCGGGATCCTTCCTACGAGCAGTACTTC. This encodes CASSLGRDPSYEQYF.

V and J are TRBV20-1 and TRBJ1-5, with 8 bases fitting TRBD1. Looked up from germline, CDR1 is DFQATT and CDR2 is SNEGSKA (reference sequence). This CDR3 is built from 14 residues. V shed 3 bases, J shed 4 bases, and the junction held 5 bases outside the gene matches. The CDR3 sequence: CSARGGQGNQPQHF. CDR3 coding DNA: TGCAGTGCTAGGGGCGGACAGGGAAATCAGCCCCAGCATTTT.

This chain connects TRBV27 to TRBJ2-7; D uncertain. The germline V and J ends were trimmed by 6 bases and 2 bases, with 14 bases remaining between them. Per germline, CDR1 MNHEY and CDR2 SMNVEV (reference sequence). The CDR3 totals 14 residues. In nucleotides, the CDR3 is TGTGCCAGCAGGGCCGCGACCGCCACCTACGAGCAGTACTTC. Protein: CASRAATATYEQYF.

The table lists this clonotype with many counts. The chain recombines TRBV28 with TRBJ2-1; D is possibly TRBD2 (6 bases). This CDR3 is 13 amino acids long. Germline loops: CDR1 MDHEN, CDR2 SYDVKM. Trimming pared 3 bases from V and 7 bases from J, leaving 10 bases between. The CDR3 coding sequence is TGTGCCAGCAGTTTTCGACTAGTAAATGAGCAGTTCTTC. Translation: CASSFRLVNEQFF.

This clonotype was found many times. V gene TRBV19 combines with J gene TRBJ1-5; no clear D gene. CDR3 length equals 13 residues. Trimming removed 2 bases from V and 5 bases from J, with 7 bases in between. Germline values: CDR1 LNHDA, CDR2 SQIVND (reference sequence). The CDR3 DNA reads TGTGCCAGTAGTATAAAGCGTGATCAGCCCCAGCATTTT. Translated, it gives CASSIKRDQPQHF.

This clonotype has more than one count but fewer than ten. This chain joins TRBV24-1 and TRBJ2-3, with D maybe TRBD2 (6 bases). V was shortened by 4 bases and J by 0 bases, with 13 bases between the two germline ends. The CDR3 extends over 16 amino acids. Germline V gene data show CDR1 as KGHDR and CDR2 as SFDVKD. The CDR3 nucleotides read TGTGCCACCAGTGACATTAGCGGAGCTAGCACAGATACGCAGTATTTT. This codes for CATSDISGASTDTQYF.

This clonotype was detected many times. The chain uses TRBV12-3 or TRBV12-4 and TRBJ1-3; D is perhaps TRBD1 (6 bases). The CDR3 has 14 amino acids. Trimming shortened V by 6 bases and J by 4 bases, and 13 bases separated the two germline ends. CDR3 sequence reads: CASRSTGPGNTIYF. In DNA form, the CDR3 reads TGTGCCAGCAGGTCCACAGGGCCCGGAAACACCATATATTTT.

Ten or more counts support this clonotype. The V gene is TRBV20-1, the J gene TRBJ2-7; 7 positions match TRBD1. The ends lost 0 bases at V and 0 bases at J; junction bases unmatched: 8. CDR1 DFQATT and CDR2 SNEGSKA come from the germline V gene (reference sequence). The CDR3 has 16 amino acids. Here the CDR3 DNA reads TGCAGTGCTAGAGATCTTCAATGGGACAGCTCCTACGAGCAGTACTTC. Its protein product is CSARDLQWDSSYEQYF.

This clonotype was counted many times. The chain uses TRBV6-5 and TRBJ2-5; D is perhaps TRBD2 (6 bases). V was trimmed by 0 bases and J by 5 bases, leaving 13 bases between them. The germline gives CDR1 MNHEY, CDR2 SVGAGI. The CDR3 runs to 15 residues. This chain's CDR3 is CASSYSGLDRETQYF. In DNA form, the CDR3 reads TGTGCCAGCAGTTACTCGGGACTGGACCGGGAGACCCAGTACTTC.

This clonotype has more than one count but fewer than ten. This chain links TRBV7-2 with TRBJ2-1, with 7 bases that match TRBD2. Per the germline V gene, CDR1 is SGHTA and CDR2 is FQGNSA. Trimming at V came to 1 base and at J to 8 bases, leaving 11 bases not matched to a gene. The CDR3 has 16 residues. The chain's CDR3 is CASSLGGSGKADEQFF. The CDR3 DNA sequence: TGTGCCAGCAGCTTAGGCGGGAGTGGGAAAGCGGATGAGCAGTTCTTC. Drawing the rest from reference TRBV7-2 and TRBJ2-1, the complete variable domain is GAGVSQSPSNKVTEKGKDVELRCDPISGHTALYWYRQSLGQGLEFLIYFQGNSAPDKSGLPSDRFSAERTGGSVSTLTIQRTQQEDSAVYLCASSLGGSGKADEQFFGPGTRLTVL.

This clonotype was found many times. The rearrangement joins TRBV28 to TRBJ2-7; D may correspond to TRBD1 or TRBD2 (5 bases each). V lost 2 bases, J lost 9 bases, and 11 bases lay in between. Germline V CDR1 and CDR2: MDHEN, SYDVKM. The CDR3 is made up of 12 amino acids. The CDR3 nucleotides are TGTGCCAGCAGTTTAAAGGGGAGCCCGCAGTACTTC. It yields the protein CASSLKGSPQYF. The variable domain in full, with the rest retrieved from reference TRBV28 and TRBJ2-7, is DVKVTQSSRYLVKRTGEKVFLECVQDMDHENMFWYRQDPGLGLRLIYFSYDVKMKEKGDIPEGYSVSREKKERFSLILESASTNQTSMYLCASSLKGSPQYFGPGTRLTVT.

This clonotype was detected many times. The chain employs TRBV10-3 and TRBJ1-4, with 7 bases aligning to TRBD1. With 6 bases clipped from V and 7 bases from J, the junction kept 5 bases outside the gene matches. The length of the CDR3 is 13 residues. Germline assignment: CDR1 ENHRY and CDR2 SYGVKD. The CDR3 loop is CAISLTGLEKLFF. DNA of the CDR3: TGTGCCATCAGCCTGACAGGGCTTGAAAAACTGTTTTTT.

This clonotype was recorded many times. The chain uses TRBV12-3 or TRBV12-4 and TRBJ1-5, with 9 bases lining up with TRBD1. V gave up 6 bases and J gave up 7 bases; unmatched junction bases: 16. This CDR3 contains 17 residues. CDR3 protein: CASSYPPSGTGWQPQHF. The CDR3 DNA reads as TGTGCCAGCAGCTACCCTCCTTCCGGGACAGGGTGGCAGCCCCAGCATTTT.

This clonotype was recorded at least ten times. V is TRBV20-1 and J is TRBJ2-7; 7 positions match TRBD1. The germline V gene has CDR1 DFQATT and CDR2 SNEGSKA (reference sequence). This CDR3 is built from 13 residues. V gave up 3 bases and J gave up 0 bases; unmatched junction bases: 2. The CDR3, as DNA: TGCAGTGCTAGGGGGACAGCCTCCTACGAGCAGTACTTC. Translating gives CSARGTASYEQYF.

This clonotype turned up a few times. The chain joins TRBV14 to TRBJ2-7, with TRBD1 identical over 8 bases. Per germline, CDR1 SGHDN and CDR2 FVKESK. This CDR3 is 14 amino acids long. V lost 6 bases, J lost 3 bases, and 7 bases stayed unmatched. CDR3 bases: TGTGCCAGCAGAGATCAGGGGGCTGGCTACGAGCAGTACTTC. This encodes CASRDQGAGYEQYF.

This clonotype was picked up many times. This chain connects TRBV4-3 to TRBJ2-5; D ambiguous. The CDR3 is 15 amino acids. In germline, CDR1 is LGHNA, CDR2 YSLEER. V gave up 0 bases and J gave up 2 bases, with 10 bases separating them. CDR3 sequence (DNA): TGCGCCAGCAGCCAAGATAGAGGCAGACAAGAGACCCAGTACTTC. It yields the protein CASSQDRGRQETQYF.

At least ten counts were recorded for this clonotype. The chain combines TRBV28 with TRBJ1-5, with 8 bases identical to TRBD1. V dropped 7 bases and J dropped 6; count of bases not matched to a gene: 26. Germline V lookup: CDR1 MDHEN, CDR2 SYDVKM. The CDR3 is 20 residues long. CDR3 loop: CASTPNIRPAGGGWIQPQHF. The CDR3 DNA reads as TGTGCCAGCACCCCCAACATACGACCTGCAGGGGGCGGATGGATTCAGCCCCAGCATTTT.

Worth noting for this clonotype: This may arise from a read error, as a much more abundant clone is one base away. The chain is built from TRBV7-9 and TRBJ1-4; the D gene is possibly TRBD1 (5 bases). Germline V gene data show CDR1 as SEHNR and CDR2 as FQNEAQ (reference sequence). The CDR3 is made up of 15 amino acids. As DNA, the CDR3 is TGTGCCAGCAGCGCCCCACTTGGGGCGAATGAAAACCTGTTTTTT. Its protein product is CASSAPLGANENLFF.